The T cell receptor beta chain described here comes from a study of blood T cell repertoires in COVID-19. In the study overall: Samples representing acute and convalescent COVID-19 were sourced from the United States, Italy and Spain. PBMCs, B-cell-depleted T cells, or T cells were the source of the cDNA or gDNA that made up the material.

This clone has only one observation. CDR1 and CDR2 (germline): LNHNV, YYDKDF (reference sequence). The CDR3 spans 13 residues. Trimming took off 4 bases at V and 4 bases at J, with 8 bases between the two ends. As originally analysed: Reference gene primer amplification in the assay estimated nucleated cell counts. Assay: immunoSEQ multiplex PCR; the TCRdb copy retains only in-frame clones and omits some. V, J and clone size reflect that table, while D and trimming were determined from the DNA. The sample lists approximately 310,000 clones; 80% to 90% were seen once. The V gene is TRBV15, the J gene TRBJ1-3; no reliable D call. Sequencing used peripheral blood. The origin of this receptor is a man aged 50-60 years with active or convalescent COVID-19. CDR3 region: CATSNEPGNTIYF. CDR3 coding DNA: TGTGCCACCAGCAACGAGCCCGGAAACACCATATATTTT.